What follows is one T cell receptor beta chain and its context. V was clipped by 6 bases and J by 5 bases; unmatched bases: 10. CDR3 size: 15 residues. The germline V gene encodes CDR1 MDHEN and CDR2 SYDVKM. Primers for the PCR totalled 60 Vbeta and 13 Jbeta. The assay was immunoSEQ multiplex PCR, and TCRdb's table has in-frame clones only and misses some. This table has roughly 110,000 clones, roughly 70% appearing once. The sample originates from a study of cytomegalovirus exposure and HLA in healthy donors. The receptor was derived from a male donor in good health and CMV-seropositive. Sequencing was carried out using PBMCs. The chain couples TRBV28 to TRBJ2-7; 10 nucleotides agree with TRBD1. The CDR3 loop reads CASRVAGTGAHEQYF. The CDR3 DNA follows: TGTGCCAGCAGAGTAGCCGGGACAGGGGCGCACGAGCAGTACTTC.